Following are 4 T cell receptor beta chains from one sample sequenced in a study of T cell changes during pregnancy in multiple sclerosis. Repertoires were generated with immunoSEQ multiplex PCR, while TCRdb's copy carries only in-frame clones and drops some. In the table there are about 99,000 clones, approximately 94% of which are singletons. The sequenced sample was peripheral blood, obtained after pregnancy. These receptor sequences come from a female donor with multiple sclerosis, enrolled in a pregnancy study.

The chain carries TRBV27 and TRBJ2-7, with 9 nucleotides matching TRBD1. Germline V CDR1 and CDR2: MNHEY, SMNVEV (reference sequence). The CDR3 consists of 15 residues. The ends lost 6 bases at V and 1 base at J; junction bases unmatched: 7. The CDR3: CASSPTGGASYEQYF. CDR3 in DNA: TGTGCCAGCAGCCCGACAGGGGGAGCTTCCTACGAGCAGTACTTC.

This chain uses TRBV6-5 with TRBJ1-4; D might be TRBD1 (5 bases). Germline CDR1 MNHEY, CDR2 SVGAGI. V dropped 2 bases and J dropped 0 bases, with 10 bases sitting between them. The CDR3 consists of 16 residues. The CDR3 loop is CASSYGGTTTNEKLFF. CDR3 DNA sequence: TGTGCCAGCAGTTACGGGGGGACCACAACTAATGAAAAACTGTTTTTT.

The chain is built from TRBV29-1 and TRBJ1-4, with a tentative D call TRBD1 (5 bases). The CDR3 spans 12 residues. Trimming took off 7 bases at V and 10 bases at J, with 16 bases between the two ends. Germline loops: CDR1 SQVTM, CDR2 ANQGSEA. The CDR3 spells CSAGAQGGKLFF. CDR3 DNA: TGCAGCGCCGGGGCCCAGGGAGGAAAACTGTTTTTT.

The chain carries TRBV6-1 and TRBJ1-5, with D maybe TRBD1 (5 bases). The CDR3 runs to 15 residues. Germline values: CDR1 MNHNS, CDR2 SASEGT. V lost 1 base and J 2 bases, leaving 9 bases between the germline ends. The CDR3: CASSEGQRRNQPQHF. The CDR3 nucleotides are TGTGCCAGCAGTGAAGGACAGCGCCGCAATCAGCCCCAGCATTTT.